This entry describes one T cell receptor beta chain. Its antigen is as yet unknown. This CDR3 spans 14 amino acids. Looked up from germline, CDR1 is MNHNS and CDR2 is SASEGT. The donors (healthy individuals) were bone marrow donors. The sample comes from a study of cytomegalovirus exposure and HLA in healthy donors. Study summary: Falling in the Caucasian-associated ancestry cluster were 81% of 398 genotyped donors. Study-wide results and limits: The authors enumerated over 150 TCR beta chains as linked to cytomegalovirus.

This PCR relied on a set of 60 Vbeta primers and 13 Jbeta primers. The authors' processing: Later work found 74 million or so unique TCR beta chains, with approximately 12 million shared. Data came from immunoSEQ multiplex PCR; TCRdb stores just in-frame clones and leaves some out. V and J calls and clone size are copied from that table; D and trimming were computed from the DNA. This sample has about 120,000 clones, with 80% found just once. Sequenced sample: PBMCs. The sequence came from a woman between 55 and 75 years old in good health and CMV-seropositive. This chain joins TRBV6-1 and TRBJ2-5; 9 bases fit TRBD1. Matching the DNA end better, TRBJ2-7 makes the J call doubtful. The chain's CDR3 is CASRKGQGRNEQYF. The DNA for the CDR3 is TGTGCCAGCAGGAAGGGACAGGGAAGGAACGAGCAGTACTTC.